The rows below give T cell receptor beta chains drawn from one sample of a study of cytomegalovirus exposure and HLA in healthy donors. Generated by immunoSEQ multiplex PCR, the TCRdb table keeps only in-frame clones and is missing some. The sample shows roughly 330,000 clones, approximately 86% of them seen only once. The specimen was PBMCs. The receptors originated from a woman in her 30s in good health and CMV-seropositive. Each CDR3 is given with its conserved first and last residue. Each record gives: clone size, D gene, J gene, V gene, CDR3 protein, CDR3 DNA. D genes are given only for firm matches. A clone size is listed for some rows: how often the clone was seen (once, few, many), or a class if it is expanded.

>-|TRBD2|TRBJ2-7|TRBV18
CASSPTGGTSEQYF
TGTGCCAGCTCACCCACGGGAGGGACTAGCGAGCAGTACTTC
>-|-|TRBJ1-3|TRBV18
CASSPPEGSRNTIYF
TGTGCCAGCTCACCCCCTGAAGGCTCGCGAAACACCATATATTTT
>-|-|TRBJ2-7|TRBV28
CASSGPATGRDSYEQYF
TGTGCCAGCAGTGGTCCTGCGACAGGACGGGACTCCTACGAGCAGTACTTC
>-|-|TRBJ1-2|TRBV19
CASSIVGAHTF
TGTGCCAGTAGTATAGTTGGAGCCCACACCTTC
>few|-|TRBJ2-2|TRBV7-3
CASSLRGGRSNTGELFF
TGTGCCAGCAGCTTACGAGGGGGACGGTCGAACACCGGGGAGCTGTTTTTT
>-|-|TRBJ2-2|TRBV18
CASSGPGLNTGELFF
TGTGCCAGCTCAGGTCCGGGTCTCAACACCGGGGAGCTGTTTTTT
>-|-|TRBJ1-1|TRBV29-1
CSVTGTQLQMNTEAFF
TGCAGCGTAACCGGGACTCAGTTACAAATGAACACTGAAGCTTTCTTT
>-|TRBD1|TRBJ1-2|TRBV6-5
CASRTGTGTYGYTF
TGTGCCAGCAGAACCGGGACAGGGACCTATGGCTACACCTTC
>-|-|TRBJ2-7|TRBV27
CASSLSGQRLYDYEQYF
TGTGCCAGCAGTTTATCGGGGCAGCGACTTTACGACTACGAGCAGTACTTC
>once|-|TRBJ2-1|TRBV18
CASSLKDRTTYNEQFF
TGTGCCAGCTCACTGAAGGACAGAACAACCTACAATGAGCAGTTCTTC
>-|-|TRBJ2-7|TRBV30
CAWNVFSYEQYF
TGTGCCTGGAATGTCTTCTCCTACGAGCAGTACTTC
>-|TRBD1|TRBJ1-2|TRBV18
CASSRPAGQGGGYTF
TGTGCCAGCTCACGACCGGCGGGACAGGGAGGCGGCTACACCTTC
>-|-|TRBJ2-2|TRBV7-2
CASSATVTGELFF
TGTGCCAGCAGCGCGACAGTCACCGGGGAGCTGTTTTTT
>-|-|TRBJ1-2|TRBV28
CASTTSGHRVNYGYTF
TGTGCCAGCACCACGTCAGGGCACAGGGTGAACTATGGCTACACCTTC
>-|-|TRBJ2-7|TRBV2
CASRDYEQYF
TGTGCCAGCAGGGACTACGAGCAGTACTTC
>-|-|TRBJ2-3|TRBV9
CASSPSGAGLSSTDTQYF
TGTGCCAGCAGCCCTAGTGGGGCAGGACTTTCTAGCACAGATACGCAGTATTTT
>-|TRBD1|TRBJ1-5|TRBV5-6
CASSSRTGGSQPQHF
TGTGCCAGCAGCTCCAGGACAGGGGGAAGTCAGCCCCAGCATTTT
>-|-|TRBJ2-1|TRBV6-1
CASSDGGRDNEQFF
TGTGCCAGCAGTGACGGGGGGCGGGACAATGAGCAGTTCTTC
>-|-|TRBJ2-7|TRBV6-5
CATMQRASYEQYF
TGTGCCACCATGCAGAGAGCATCCTACGAGCAGTACTTC
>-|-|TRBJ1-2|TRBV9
CASSVESGRDGYTF
TGTGCCAGCAGCGTAGAGTCAGGGAGGGATGGCTACACCTTC
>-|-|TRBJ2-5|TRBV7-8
CASSPRVNTAGTQYF
TGTGCCAGCAGCCCCCGCGTCAACACCGCGGGGACCCAGTACTTC
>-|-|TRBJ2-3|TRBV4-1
CASSQERRRDTQYF
TGCGCCAGCAGCCAAGAAAGGCGGCGGGATACGCAGTATTTT
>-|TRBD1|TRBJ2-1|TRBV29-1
CSTYRDSRLNEQFF
TGCAGCACTTACCGGGACAGTCGATTGAATGAGCAGTTCTTC
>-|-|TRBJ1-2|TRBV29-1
CSVDFSGEAENYGYTF
TGCAGCGTTGATTTTTCAGGAGAAGCTGAAAACTATGGCTACACCTTC
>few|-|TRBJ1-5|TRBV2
CASSAGRRNQPQHF
TGTGCCAGCAGCGCGGGACGGCGCAATCAGCCCCAGCATTTT
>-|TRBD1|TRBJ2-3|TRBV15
CATSYRDRSTDTQYF
TGTGCCACCAGCTACCGGGACAGGTCGACGGATACGCAGTATTTT
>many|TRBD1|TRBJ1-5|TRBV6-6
CASSYSRTGGSQPQHF
TGTGCCAGCAGTTACTCTCGGACAGGGGGTAGTCAGCCCCAGCATTTT
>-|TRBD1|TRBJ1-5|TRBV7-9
CASSAGGVNNQPQHF
TGTGCCAGCAGCGCAGGGGGCGTAAACAATCAGCCCCAGCATTTT
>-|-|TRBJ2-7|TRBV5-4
CASSLIGDEQYF
TGTGCCAGCAGCTTAATCGGGGACGAGCAGTACTTC
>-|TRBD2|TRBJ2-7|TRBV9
CASSPRTSGKSYEQYF
TGTGCCAGCAGCCCCCGAACTAGCGGGAAGTCCTACGAGCAGTACTTC
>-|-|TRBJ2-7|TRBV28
CASSYAQGRYEQYF
TGTGCCAGCAGTTATGCACAGGGCCGCTACGAGCAGTACTTC
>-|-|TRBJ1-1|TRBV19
CASTAEAFF
TGTGCCAGTACCGCTGAAGCTTTCTTT
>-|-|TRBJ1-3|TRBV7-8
CASSLEGRNLGNTIYF
TGTGCCAGCAGCTTAGAAGGACGCAACCTGGGAAACACCATATATTTT
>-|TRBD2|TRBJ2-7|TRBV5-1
CASSLWTSGRSSYEQYF
TGCGCCAGCAGCTTGTGGACTAGCGGTAGGAGCTCCTACGAGCAGTACTTC
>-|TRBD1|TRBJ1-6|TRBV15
CATSRPTGGHSPLHF
TGTGCCACCAGCAGACCGACAGGGGGCCATTCACCCCTCCACTTT
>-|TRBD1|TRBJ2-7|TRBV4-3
CASSQDSRGTGFSYEQYF
TGCGCCAGCAGCCAAGATAGCCGGGGGACAGGGTTCTCCTACGAGCAGTACTTC
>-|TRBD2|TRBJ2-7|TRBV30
CAWSSGSAYEQYF
TGTGCCTGGAGTAGCGGGAGTGCCTACGAGCAGTACTTC
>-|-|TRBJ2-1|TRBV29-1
CSSLGLAFNEQFF
TGCAGCAGCCTCGGGCTAGCGTTCAATGAGCAGTTCTTC
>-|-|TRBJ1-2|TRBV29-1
CSVEDNRAGYGYTF
TGCAGCGTTGAAGATAACAGGGCCGGCTATGGCTACACCTTC
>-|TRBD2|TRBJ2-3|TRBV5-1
CASSPGTSISNPDTQYF
TGCGCCAGCAGCCCCGGGACTAGCATTTCGAATCCAGATACGCAGTATTTT
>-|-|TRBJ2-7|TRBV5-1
CASSLVWGERTYEQYF
TGCGCCAGCAGCTTGGTTTGGGGGGAGAGGACCTACGAGCAGTACTTC
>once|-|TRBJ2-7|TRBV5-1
CASSLDYGISYEQYF
TGCGCCAGCAGCTTGGATTACGGAATCTCCTACGAGCAGTACTTC